This TCR beta chain came from a study of blood T cell repertoires in COVID-19. About the research overall: Collection of acute and convalescent COVID-19 samples took place in the United States, Italy and Spain. The analysed material was cDNA or gDNA that came from T cells, B-cell-depleted T cells, or PBMCs.

CDR1 SGHRS and CDR2 YFSETQ come from the germline V gene. V dropped 4 bases and J dropped 2; count of bases not matched to a gene: 6. The CDR3 length is 16 residues. Authors' methods: Estimates of nucleated cell counts were drawn from the amplification of reference gene primers. TCRdb keeps only in-frame clones here, not all; method: immunoSEQ multiplex PCR. V, J and clone size were drawn from that table, and D and trimming were deduced from the DNA. The sample has some 110,000 clones; approximately 85% are singletons. This chain uses TRBV5-1 with TRBJ2-3; 11 bases are shared with TRBD2. The receptor's source is a middle-aged man with acute or convalescent COVID-19. Specimen: peripheral blood. CDR3 DNA sequence: TGCGCCAGCAGCCGTAGCGGGGGGGCAACCACAGATACGCAGTATTTT. Translating it yields CASSRSGGATTDTQYF. The variable domain in full, with the rest retrieved from reference TRBV5-1 and TRBJ2-3, is KAGVTQTPRYLIKTRGQQVTLSCSPISGHRSVSWYQQTPGQGLQFLFEYFSETQRNKGNFPGRFSGRQFSNSRSEMNVSTLELGDSALYLCASSRSGGATTDTQYFGPGTRLTVL.